This T cell receptor (beta chain) was identified during a study of identifying expanded T cells in peripheral blood. Regarding the study as a whole: Variance in clone template counts between roughly two-week samples significantly increased with total template count across all healthy donors. Technical replicates showed 0.9 to 1.5 changed clones; roughly two weeks about 16.4; four weeks 19.

Of note for this clone: What it binds is unknown.

The ends were cut back, 8 bases at V and 0 bases at J, with 25 bases in the middle. The germline V gene encodes CDR1 SNHLY and CDR2 FYNNEI. The length of the CDR3 is 19 residues. Clones were read by immunoSEQ multiplex PCR, and TCRdb kept only the in-frame ones, dropping some. Among 130,000 or so clones listed, roughly 80% were seen once. This TCR was sampled from a person aged 18 to 70 in good health. Sequencing input: blood. The chain employs TRBV2 and TRBJ1-4; perhaps TRBD1 as D (5 bases). For the CDR3, the DNA is TGTGCCAGCTGGGGCGGTCAGGCCCGAGAAGATTCAACTAATGAAAAACTGTTTTTT. Protein: CASWGGQAREDSTNEKLFF.